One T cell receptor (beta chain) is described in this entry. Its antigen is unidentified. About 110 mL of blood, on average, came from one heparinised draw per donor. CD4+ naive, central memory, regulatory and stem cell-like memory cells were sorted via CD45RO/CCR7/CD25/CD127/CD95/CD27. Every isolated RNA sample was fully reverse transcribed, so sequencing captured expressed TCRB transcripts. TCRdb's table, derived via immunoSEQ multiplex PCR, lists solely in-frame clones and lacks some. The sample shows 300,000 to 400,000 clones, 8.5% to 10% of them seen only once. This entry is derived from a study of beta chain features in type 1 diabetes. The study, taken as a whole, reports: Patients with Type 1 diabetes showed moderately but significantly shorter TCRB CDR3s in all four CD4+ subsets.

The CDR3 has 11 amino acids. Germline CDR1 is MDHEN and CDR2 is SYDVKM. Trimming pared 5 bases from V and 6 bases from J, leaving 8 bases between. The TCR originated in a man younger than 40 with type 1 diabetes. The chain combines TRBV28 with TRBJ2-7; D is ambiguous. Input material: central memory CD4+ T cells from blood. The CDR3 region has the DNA TGTGCCAGCAGTCGCTTGGGCGAGCAGTACTTC. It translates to CASSRLGEQYF.